Below, 7 T cell receptor beta chains from the same sample are listed, as sequenced in a study of molecular identifiers for immune sequencing clone quantification. TCRdb analysed the PCR reads with MiXCR anew, one entry per CDR3 protein. The sample includes 400,000 to 600,000 distinct CDR3 sequences, about a fifth of them seen just once. The sequencing input was naive CD8+ T cells from blood, with Jurkat cell RNA spiked in. Subset indicated: FACS-sorted CD8+CD4-CCR7+CD45RA+ naive T cells. All receptors come from a human donor in good health. Some libraries in this study had Jurkat cell RNA spiked in.

This clonotype was counted a few times. CDR3 coding DNA: TGTGCCAGCGGGAAGGTCCTACGTAGCGGGGGTGACGAGCAGTTCTTC. Translating gives CASGKVLRSGGDEQFF. This chain links TRBV6-2 or TRBV6-3 with TRBJ2-1; the match to TRBD2 covers 9 bases. The CDR3 totals 16 residues. Germline-derived CDR1 and CDR2 are MNHEY and SVGEGT. With 8 bases clipped from V and 10 bases from J, the junction kept 18 bases outside the gene matches.

This clonotype was recorded many times. The DNA for the CDR3 is TGTGCCAGCAGTTACTTTTCGGGGGGCACAGATACGCAGTATTTT. As protein: CASSYFSGGTDTQYF. The chain employs TRBV6-2 or TRBV6-3 and TRBJ2-3; D might be TRBD2 (6 bases). Germline V lookup: CDR1 MNHEY, CDR2 SVGEGT. With 1 base removed from V and 1 base from J, the gap between germline ends came to 9 bases. This CDR3 is built from 15 residues.

This clonotype was seen only a few times. The V and J genes are TRBV5-6 and TRBJ2-3; TRBD2 might be the D (6 bases). This CDR3 spans 14 amino acids. V was shortened by 2 bases and J by 12 bases, with 19 bases between the two germline ends. From germline, CDR1 is SGHDT and CDR2 YYEEEE. CDR3: CASSFDIRGNFQYF. The CDR3 nucleotides are TGTGCCAGCAGCTTCGATATACGGGGGAATTTCCAGTATTTT.

The J gene is TRBJ1-5, the V gene TRBV6-5, with TRBD1 matching over 9 bases. The ends lost 4 bases at V and 6 bases at J; junction bases unmatched: 7. The CDR3 has 15 residues. CDR1 is MNHEY and CDR2 is SVGAGI in the germline V gene. The CDR3 is CASSLQRTGAQPQHF. The CDR3, as DNA: TGTGCCAGCAGTTTACAAAGGACAGGGGCTCAGCCCCAGCATTTT.

Notes on this clonotype: At one end the junction does not follow the germline gene, possibly because of a read error. The chain carries TRBV30 and TRBJ2-2; D gene ambiguous. The germline CDR1 and CDR2 sequences are GTSNPN and SVGIG (reference sequence). The CDR3 sequence is 11 residues long. CDR3 residues: CARSKPGELFF. CDR3 nucleotides: TGTGCCCGGAGTAAACCCGGGGAGCTGTTTTTT.

This clonotype occurred many times. The CDR3 nucleotides read TGTGCCAGCAGTCCCGGAAGGAATACTGAAGCTTTCTTT. It translates to CASSPGRNTEAFF. The chain couples TRBV12-3 or TRBV12-4 to TRBJ1-1; unclear D gene. V was pared by 5 bases and J by 5 bases, with 12 bases between. CDR3 length: 13 amino acids.

In the case of this clonotype: This may stem from a read error, because a much larger clone lies one nucleotide away. Since the CDR3 does not end with the conserved phenylalanine or tryptophan, this likely comes from a read error. The genes are TRBV25-1 and TRBJ2-1; possible D gene TRBD1, 5 bases. Germline V gives CDR1 MGHDK, CDR2 SYGVNS. This CDR3 region has 15 residues. Trimming cost V 4 bases and J 0 bases, with 10 bases left between them. CDR3 loop: CASSVDSSSYNEQFL. Written as DNA, the CDR3 is TGTGCCAGCAGTGTCGACAGCAGCTCCTACAATGAGCAGTTCCTC.